This T cell receptor beta chain was documented in a study of blood T cell repertoires in COVID-19. Turning to the study itself: The United States, Italy and Spain were the sources of the acute and convalescent COVID-19 samples.

Original processing methods: Estimated nucleated cell counts came from reference gene primer amplification. Libraries were prepared by immunoSEQ multiplex PCR; TCRdb keeps only in-frame clonotypes and omits some of them. Clone size and V and J calls were adopted from that table, with D and trimming inferred from the DNA. The data contain some 200,000 clones, around four fifths of them singletons. Per the germline V gene, CDR1 is LNHDA and CDR2 is SQIVND (reference sequence). Trimming pared 7 bases from V and 0 bases from J, leaving 12 bases between. This CDR3 contains 14 residues. Specimen: PBMCs or T cells enriched from blood (not recorded which). The receptor was isolated from a man in his forties who had recovered from COVID-19. The chain joins TRBV19 to TRBJ1-1, with TRBD1 as a possible D gene (5 bases). The CDR3 bases are TGTGCCAGTAAGGGGTCGGGCATGAACACTGAAGCTTTCTTT. Amino acids: CASKGSGMNTEAFF.